This is a list of T cell receptor beta chains from one sample in a study of cytomegalovirus exposure and HLA in healthy donors. Here immunoSEQ multiplex PCR was the method, and the copy in TCRdb shows in-frame clones only, minus some. The sample lists 150,000 to 200,000 clones, 80% seen once, with less than 2% in the top ten. Sequencing used PBMCs. All receptors come from a young woman in good health and CMV-seronegative. The CDR3 runs from the conserved cysteine through the conserved F or W. Each record gives: D gene, V gene, J gene, clone size, CDR3 protein, CDR3 DNA. The D gene is left open where the match is weak. Clone size is given for some rows only: seen once, a few or many times, or a class if the clone is expanded.

d_call: -
v_call: TRBV5-4
j_call: TRBJ2-5
clone_size: -
cdr3_aa: CASSLGPGEETQYF
cdr3_nt: TGTGCCAGCAGCTTGGGGCCCGGGGAAGAGACCCAGTACTTC

d_call: -
v_call: TRBV30
j_call: TRBJ1-6
clone_size: -
cdr3_aa: CASTEALAYNSPLHF
cdr3_nt: TGTGCCTCAACAGAGGCCCTAGCATATAATTCACCCCTCCACTTT

d_call: -
v_call: TRBV7-7
j_call: TRBJ2-5
clone_size: -
cdr3_aa: CASSFQEKETQYF
cdr3_nt: TGTGCTAGCAGCTTTCAGGAAAAAGAGACCCAGTACTTC

d_call: -
v_call: TRBV30
j_call: TRBJ2-2
clone_size: -
cdr3_aa: CAWNLLGGTGELFF
cdr3_nt: TGTGCCTGGAACTTGCTAGGGGGCACCGGGGAGCTGTTTTTT

d_call: -
v_call: TRBV30
j_call: TRBJ1-2
clone_size: -
cdr3_aa: CAWMISGVNYGYTF
cdr3_nt: TGTGCCTGGATGATTTCAGGGGTCAACTATGGCTACACCTTC

d_call: -
v_call: TRBV1
j_call: TRBJ2-5
clone_size: once
cdr3_aa: CTSSHVLGGGETQYF
cdr3_nt: TGCACCAGCAGCCATGTCCTAGGGGGGGGAGAGACCCAGTACTTC

d_call: TRBD1
v_call: TRBV5-4
j_call: TRBJ1-5
clone_size: -
cdr3_aa: CASSIGQGGDQPQHF
cdr3_nt: TGTGCCAGCAGCATAGGACAGGGGGGCGATCAGCCCCAGCATTTT

d_call: -
v_call: TRBV12-5
j_call: TRBJ1-6
clone_size: -
cdr3_aa: CASGFRLGDPLHF
cdr3_nt: TGTGCTAGTGGTTTCAGGTTAGGCGATCCCCTCCACTTT

d_call: -
v_call: TRBV9
j_call: TRBJ1-2
clone_size: once
cdr3_aa: CASSVEVGASDGYTF
cdr3_nt: TGTGCCAGCAGCGTAGAGGTGGGGGCGTCGGATGGCTACACCTTC

d_call: TRBD1
v_call: TRBV10-3
j_call: TRBJ1-1
clone_size: -
cdr3_aa: CAITRQGAWDTEAFF
cdr3_nt: TGTGCCATCACCCGACAGGGGGCGTGGGACACTGAAGCTTTCTTT

d_call: -
v_call: TRBV5-6
j_call: TRBJ2-5
clone_size: -
cdr3_aa: CASSLGRGGQETQYF
cdr3_nt: TGTGCCAGCAGCTTAGGCAGGGGAGGGCAAGAGACCCAGTACTTC

d_call: TRBD1
v_call: TRBV7-9
j_call: TRBJ1-1
clone_size: few
cdr3_aa: CASSLGTGDTEAFF
cdr3_nt: TGTGCCAGCAGCCTGGGGACAGGGGATACTGAAGCTTTCTTT

d_call: TRBD2
v_call: TRBV19
j_call: TRBJ2-2
clone_size: -
cdr3_aa: CASKLAGETGELFF
cdr3_nt: TGTGCCAGTAAACTAGCGGGGGAAACCGGGGAGCTGTTTTTT

d_call: TRBD1
v_call: TRBV12-5
j_call: TRBJ2-7
clone_size: once
cdr3_aa: CASGLERGTGAYF
cdr3_nt: TGTGCTAGTGGTTTGGAAAGGGGGACAGGGGCGTACTTC

d_call: -
v_call: TRBV2
j_call: TRBJ1-4
clone_size: -
cdr3_aa: CASSGTANEKLFF
cdr3_nt: TGTGCCAGCAGTGGGACAGCTAATGAAAAACTGTTTTTT

d_call: TRBD2
v_call: TRBV9
j_call: TRBJ2-7
clone_size: few
cdr3_aa: CASSVGTSGGARADEQYF
cdr3_nt: TGTGCCAGCAGCGTGGGGACTAGCGGGGGGGCCCGCGCGGACGAGCAGTACTTC

d_call: -
v_call: TRBV6-1
j_call: TRBJ1-1
clone_size: -
cdr3_aa: CASFRPQGSTEAFF
cdr3_nt: TGTGCCAGCTTCCGGCCCCAGGGGTCCACTGAAGCTTTCTTT

d_call: -
v_call: TRBV23-1
j_call: TRBJ1-6
clone_size: -
cdr3_aa: CASSLQPPALHF
cdr3_nt: TGCGCCAGCAGTCTTCAACCGCCAGCCCTCCACTTT

d_call: TRBD2
v_call: TRBV6-5
j_call: TRBJ2-1
clone_size: -
cdr3_aa: CASSYGGGVRNEQFF
cdr3_nt: TGTGCCAGCAGTTACGGCGGGGGGGTCCGCAATGAGCAGTTCTTC

d_call: -
v_call: TRBV5-1
j_call: TRBJ2-4
clone_size: -
cdr3_aa: CASSLGPAAGAKNIQYF
cdr3_nt: TGCGCCAGCAGCTTGGGACCAGCGGCAGGCGCCAAAAACATTCAGTACTTC

d_call: -
v_call: TRBV29-1
j_call: TRBJ1-2
clone_size: few
cdr3_aa: CSSFGGSEDGYTF
cdr3_nt: TGCAGCTCATTTGGAGGCTCAGAGGATGGCTACACCTTC

d_call: -
v_call: TRBV27
j_call: TRBJ1-2
clone_size: few
cdr3_aa: CASSPTGSNGYTF
cdr3_nt: TGTGCCAGCAGTCCGACAGGATCGAATGGCTACACCTTC

d_call: -
v_call: TRBV2
j_call: TRBJ1-1
clone_size: -
cdr3_aa: CASSDWQGGNTEAFF
cdr3_nt: TGTGCCAGCAGTGATTGGCAGGGCGGGAACACTGAAGCTTTCTTT

d_call: -
v_call: TRBV5-1
j_call: TRBJ2-2
clone_size: -
cdr3_aa: CASSQDRNTGELFF
cdr3_nt: TGCGCCAGCAGCCAAGACAGGAACACCGGGGAGCTGTTTTTT

d_call: TRBD1
v_call: TRBV25-1
j_call: TRBJ1-2
clone_size: -
cdr3_aa: CASSEQGANYGYTF
cdr3_nt: TGTGCCAGCAGTGAACAGGGGGCTAACTATGGCTACACCTTC

d_call: -
v_call: TRBV7-3
j_call: TRBJ1-6
clone_size: -
cdr3_aa: CASSQTYNSPLHF
cdr3_nt: TGTGCCAGCAGTCAAACCTATAATTCACCCCTCCACTTT

d_call: TRBD1
v_call: TRBV15
j_call: TRBJ2-7
clone_size: -
cdr3_aa: CATSRDLGTAYEQYF
cdr3_nt: TGTGCCACCAGCAGAGATTTAGGGACAGCCTACGAGCAGTACTTC

d_call: -
v_call: TRBV6-5
j_call: TRBJ2-7
clone_size: -
cdr3_aa: CASSYSMGGSYEQYF
cdr3_nt: TGTGCCAGCAGTTACTCGATGGGGGGCTCCTACGAGCAGTACTTC

d_call: -
v_call: TRBV6-5
j_call: TRBJ2-3
clone_size: -
cdr3_aa: CASSYSSDEDTQYF
cdr3_nt: TGTGCCAGCAGTTACTCGTCCGATGAGGATACGCAGTATTTT

d_call: -
v_call: TRBV5-6
j_call: TRBJ1-2
clone_size: once
cdr3_aa: CASSSGLNNYGYTF
cdr3_nt: TGTGCCAGCAGCTCAGGACTAAACAACTATGGCTACACCTTC

d_call: -
v_call: TRBV30
j_call: TRBJ1-3
clone_size: -
cdr3_aa: CAWSRGESGNTIYF
cdr3_nt: TGTGCCTGGAGTCGCGGGGAATCTGGAAACACCATATATTTT

d_call: -
v_call: TRBV19
j_call: TRBJ1-1
clone_size: -
cdr3_aa: CASTGGLGNTEAFF
cdr3_nt: TGTGCCAGCACGGGAGGGCTGGGTAACACTGAAGCTTTCTTT

d_call: -
v_call: TRBV10-3
j_call: TRBJ2-3
clone_size: once
cdr3_aa: CAITRGGGMGTDTQYF
cdr3_nt: TGTGCCATCACCAGAGGGGGGGGCATGGGCACAGATACGCAGTATTTT

d_call: TRBD1
v_call: TRBV5-1
j_call: TRBJ2-7
clone_size: -
cdr3_aa: CASSSIPGQALQLHYEQYF
cdr3_nt: TGCGCCAGCAGCTCCATCCCGGGACAGGCACTCCAGCTCCACTACGAGCAGTACTTC

d_call: TRBD1
v_call: TRBV25-1
j_call: TRBJ1-2
clone_size: -
cdr3_aa: CASSDPGTGGVSYGYTF
cdr3_nt: TGTGCCAGCAGTGACCCCGGGACAGGGGGCGTGAGCTATGGCTACACCTTC

d_call: -
v_call: TRBV6-1
j_call: TRBJ1-6
clone_size: -
cdr3_aa: CASSDISYNSPLHF
cdr3_nt: TGTGCCAGCAGTGACATCTCCTATAATTCACCCCTCCACTTT

d_call: -
v_call: TRBV7-2
j_call: TRBJ2-3
clone_size: -
cdr3_aa: CASSLYTDTQYF
cdr3_nt: TGTGCCAGCAGCTTATACACAGATACGCAGTATTTT

d_call: -
v_call: TRBV4-1
j_call: TRBJ1-5
clone_size: -
cdr3_aa: CASSQVVNSGGRPQHF
cdr3_nt: TGCGCCAGCAGCCAAGTAGTGAACAGCGGGGGTAGGCCCCAGCATTTT

d_call: TRBD1
v_call: TRBV18
j_call: TRBJ1-6
clone_size: -
cdr3_aa: CASSSLGQGNSPLHF
cdr3_nt: TGTGCCAGCTCATCGTTGGGACAGGGTAATTCACCCCTCCACTTT

d_call: TRBD1
v_call: TRBV6-6
j_call: TRBJ1-5
clone_size: -
cdr3_aa: CASRGRGRVVQPQHF
cdr3_nt: TGTGCCAGCAGAGGAAGGGGGCGCGTGGTCCAGCCCCAGCATTTT

d_call: -
v_call: TRBV5-6
j_call: TRBJ1-2
clone_size: -
cdr3_aa: CASSSRTNYGYTF
cdr3_nt: TGTGCCAGCAGCTCCCGTACTAACTATGGCTACACCTTC

d_call: TRBD1
v_call: TRBV6-5
j_call: TRBJ1-1
clone_size: -
cdr3_aa: CASSQSRTGNTEAFF
cdr3_nt: TGTGCCAGCAGTCAATCAAGGACAGGGAACACTGAAGCTTTCTTT

d_call: -
v_call: TRBV2
j_call: TRBJ1-5
clone_size: few
cdr3_aa: CASSGQAGLPQHF
cdr3_nt: TGTGCCAGCAGTGGACAGGCCGGTCTGCCCCAGCATTTT

d_call: TRBD1
v_call: TRBV5-1
j_call: TRBJ1-5
clone_size: -
cdr3_aa: CASSAVTGQPQHF
cdr3_nt: TGCGCCAGCAGCGCCGTGACAGGGCAGCCCCAGCATTTT

d_call: -
v_call: TRBV25-1
j_call: TRBJ2-7
clone_size: -
cdr3_aa: CASSKPGVTYEQYF
cdr3_nt: TGTGCCAGCAGTAAACCCGGGGTTACCTACGAGCAGTACTTC

d_call: -
v_call: TRBV7-8
j_call: TRBJ2-5
clone_size: few
cdr3_aa: CASSFTLGQTGETQYF
cdr3_nt: TGTGCCAGCAGCTTCACTTTGGGACAAACCGGAGAGACCCAGTACTTC

d_call: TRBD1
v_call: TRBV10-3
j_call: TRBJ1-5
clone_size: -
cdr3_aa: CAISAGTGGFQPQHF
cdr3_nt: TGTGCCATCAGCGCCGGGACAGGGGGTTTCCAGCCCCAGCATTTT

d_call: -
v_call: TRBV30
j_call: TRBJ2-5
clone_size: -
cdr3_aa: CASARHTQQETQYF
cdr3_nt: TGTGCCTCCGCGAGACATACCCAACAAGAGACCCAGTACTTC